The text below deals with one TCR beta chain. Its antigen has not been determined. The junction departs from the called germline gene at one end, perhaps through a read error. The CDR3 covers 13 residues, taking in both the cysteine and the phenylalanine. Only the CDR3 region is kept as DNA, spanning 39 bases read in frame from base 1. Via the germline V gene (reference sequence), CDR1 is SSHAT and CDR2 FNYEAQ. This sample was taken from a study of siplizumab effects on memory and regulatory T cells (dated by TCRdb to 2018 to 2020). About the study as a whole: The study examined how the anti-CD2 antibody siplizumab affects alloreactive T-cell subsets in allogeneic mixed lymphocyte reactions built from human PBMCs.

Sorted unstimulated T cells and proliferating T cells recovered from mixed lymphocyte reactions underwent TCRbeta CDR3 sequencing. Fresh whole blood from around 11 HLA-typed healthy donors was used to isolate PBMCs. To map where alloreactive clones came from, unstimulated CD4+ non-regulatory T cells were FACS-sorted. Library preparation used the immunoSEQ multiplex PCR assay. Roughly 10^5 TCR templates per sample were assayed on the deep sequencing platform. Genomic DNA extracted from sorted T cells was the material used for TCRbeta CDR3 sequencing. In the original analysis: The R programming language was used for the clonal analysis of the TCRbeta CDR3 data. Unstimulated samples were compared with post-reaction CFSE-low samples to define alloreactive CD4+ and CD8+ clones. Regulatory or non-regulatory origin was assigned to alloreactive CD4+ clones by matching of sequences to sorted unstimulated Treg and non-Treg repertoires. Drawn from immuneACCESS, this table holds only the in-frame rearrangements with V and J called that TCRdb kept. Clones are partly lost; checked studies trace under half to an unresolved V gene and leave the rest unexplained. Clonal size and the V and J genes are those of that table, whereas D and trimming came from the DNA. Across this sample there are about 100,000 clones, with 94% seen only once. In total, the top ten clones hold about 1.2% of the sample.

General findings and caveats noted by the study authors: Because sequences at frequencies below about 10^-5 were poorly captured, only a minor fraction of alloreactive clones could be mapped back to unstimulated subsets. Roughly 75-97% of proliferating CD4+ or CD8+ clones could not be assigned a naive or memory phenotype. Siplizumab significantly reduced the cumulative frequency of alloreactive sequences traceable to unstimulated CD4+ memory T cells. Unstimulated naive T cells appeared to be more diverse than memory T cells, and naive cells seemed to make a substantial contribution to the alloresponse. Among mappable alloreactive CD4+ clones, an average Treg-derived fraction of about 69% was observed with siplizumab, compared with roughly 27% in control reactions. The suppressive function of proliferating Tregs from siplizumab cultures was not functionally confirmed.

The TCR originated in a human donor in good health. The chain is made from TRBV7-7 and TRBJ2-7, with 7 bases aligning to TRBD2. Sequencing used non-Treg CD4+ T cells sorted from blood. The sample's cell subset or site label is to be understood as: FACS-sorted unstimulated CD4+ non-regulatory T cells. The nucleotide sequence is TGTGCTAGCAGCCAAAGCGGGAACTACGAGCAGTACTTC. Its amino acids are CASSQSGNYEQYF.